Presented here are 30 T cell receptor beta chains from one specimen sequenced in a study of cytotoxic CD8 clonotypes in ibrutinib-treated CLL. The protocol was immunoSEQ multiplex PCR, while the TCRdb copy is restricted to in-frame clones and leaves out a portion. The table has some 8,000 clones, more than 65% seen once; the top ten hold about 4.1%. The starting material was PBMCs, obtained before ibrutinib treatment. These receptors all come from a human donor with chronic lymphocytic leukemia.

In this sample, this clone turned up once. The chain is built from TRBV28 and TRBJ2-7, with a weak D call TRBD1 (5 bases). The germline V and J ends were trimmed by 6 bases and 0 bases, with 15 bases remaining between them. Germline V gives CDR1 MDHEN, CDR2 SYDVKM. This CDR3 comprises 15 residues. CDR3 residues: CASRRQSSSSYEQYF. CDR3 DNA: TGTGCCAGCAGAAGACAGAGCTCGAGCTCCTACGAGCAGTACTTC.

V gene TRBV9 combines with J gene TRBJ2-1, with TRBD2 identical over 14 bases. Trimming cost V 3 bases and J 7 bases; bases outside gene matches: 6. CDR1 is SGDLS and CDR2 is YYNGEE in the germline V gene. The CDR3 is 16 residues long. CDR3 region: CASSASRTSGRNEQFF. CDR3 nucleotides: TGTGCCAGCAGCGCCTCCCGGACTAGCGGGAGGAATGAGCAGTTCTTC. The whole variable domain, remainder taken from reference TRBV9 and TRBJ2-1, is DSGVTQTPKHLITATGQRVTLRCSPRSGDLSVYWYQQSLDQGLQFLIQYYNGEERAKGNILERFSAQQFPDLHSELNLSSLELGDSALYFCASSASRTSGRNEQFFGPGTRLTVL.

V usage is TRBV11-2 and J usage is TRBJ1-2, with 7 nucleotides matching TRBD1. J was trimmed by 0 bases and V by 5 bases; bases with no gene match: 3. CDR1 is SGHAT, CDR2 FQNNGV, per germline. This CDR3 is built from 14 residues. The CDR3 coding sequence is TGTGCCAGCAGCCCAGGGGGTTCTAACTATGGCTACACCTTC. Its translation: CASSPGGSNYGYTF.

The rearrangement joins TRBV4-1 to TRBJ2-7; maybe TRBD1 (7 bases). V was shortened by 4 bases and J by 3 bases, with 16 bases between the two germline ends. There are 15 residues in the CDR3. CDR1 MGHRA and CDR2 YSYEKL come from the germline V gene. CDR3 sequence (DNA): TGCGCCAGCAGCCCAGGGGGGCCCGGGGACTACGAGCAGTACTTC. Protein product: CASSPGGPGDYEQYF.

The chain links TRBV19 to TRBJ2-5, with D perhaps matching TRBD1 (6 bases). The CDR3 runs 16 residues. Germline V CDR1 and CDR2: LNHDA, SQIVND (reference sequence). V gave up 4 bases and J gave up 1 base, with 16 bases separating them. The CDR3 region has the DNA TGTGCCAGTAGTAGCCACAGGGCAGAGGGCCAAGAGACCCAGTACTTC. This sequence encodes CASSSHRAEGQETQYF.

The chain recombines TRBV18 with TRBJ1-5, with D tentatively TRBD1 (5 bases). Germline V gene lookup returns CDR1 KGHSH and CDR2 LQKENI. The CDR3 length is 17 residues. The V end lost 6 bases, the J end lost 7 bases, and 25 bases lay between the germline ends. The CDR3 region is CASSPSPLSGGGQPQHF. CDR3 nucleotides: TGTGCCAGCTCGCCCTCTCCACTAAGCGGGGGAGGGCAGCCCCAGCATTTT.

This rearrangement joins TRBV4-3 to TRBJ2-1, with 13 bases that match TRBD2. With V trimmed by 0 bases and J by 7 bases, 21 bases remained unmatched. CDR1 and CDR2 from the germline V gene are LGHNA and YSLEER. The CDR3 consists of 22 residues. The CDR3 region is CASSQEPFAGTSGITGQNEQFF. DNA for the CDR3: TGCGCCAGCAGCCAAGAACCCTTTGCCGGGACTAGCGGGATAACCGGACAAAATGAGCAGTTCTTC.

This clone has just one count. The J gene is TRBJ1-4, the V gene TRBV4-1; no reliable D call. This CDR3 comprises 15 residues. V shed 5 bases and J shed 1 base, with 11 bases lying between them. CDR1 MGHRA and CDR2 YSYEKL come from the germline V gene. CDR3 sequence reads: CASSGPGRTNEKLFF. The DNA of the CDR3 is TGCGCCAGCAGCGGTCCCGGGAGAACTAATGAAAAACTGTTTTTT.

The genes are TRBV4-3 and TRBJ2-6; D remains unclear. This CDR3 is built from 17 residues. The germline V and J ends were trimmed by 0 bases and 3 bases, with 12 bases remaining between them. The germline gives CDR1 LGHNA, CDR2 YSLEER. In DNA, the CDR3 is TGCGCCAGCAGCCAAGAAAACAGTTACCTTGGGGCCAACGTCCTGACTTTC. Translating gives CASSQENSYLGANVLTF.

The chain uses TRBV4-3 and TRBJ2-7, with 9 bases aligning to TRBD1. The V gene's germline CDR1 is LGHNA and CDR2 YSLEER. The CDR3 extends over 16 amino acids. V lost 2 bases, J lost 4 bases, and 9 bases stayed unmatched. CDR3 in DNA: TGCGCCAGCAGCCAAACACGACAGGGGGGAAGGTACGAGCAGTACTTC. This sequence encodes CASSQTRQGGRYEQYF.

This clone was observed a few times. The rearrangement joins TRBV4-3 to TRBJ2-1, with D uncertain. Trimming stripped 0 bases from V and 9 bases from J, with 6 bases between. The length of the CDR3 is 12 residues. Germline values: CDR1 LGHNA, CDR2 YSLEER. CDR3 DNA sequence: TGCGCCAGCAGCCAAGATCTTGGTGAGCAGTTCTTC. Translated, it gives CASSQDLGEQFF.

This chain links TRBV7-3 with TRBJ2-2, with 8 positions matching TRBD1. The V segment lost 9 bases and the J segment 7 bases; nucleotides outside the gene matches: 7. CDR3 length: 13 residues. Germline assignment: CDR1 SGHTA and CDR2 FQGTGA. CDR3 amino acids: CARKDRADGELFF. CDR3 nucleotides: TGTGCCAGAAAGGACAGGGCAGACGGGGAGCTGTTTTTT. Combining the CDR3 with reference TRBV7-3 and TRBJ2-2 gives the whole variable domain GAGVSQTPSNKVTEKGKYVELRCDPISGHTALYWYRQSLGQGPEFLIYFQGTGAADDSGLPNDRFFAVRPEGSVSTLKIQRTERGDSAVYLCARKDRADGELFFGEGSRLTVL.

The chain has TRBV7-9 and TRBJ2-5; 10 bases are shared with TRBD2. With 5 bases clipped from V and 5 bases from J, the junction kept 5 bases outside the gene matches. Germline V gene data show CDR1 as SEHNR and CDR2 as FQNEAQ (reference sequence). The CDR3 covers 14 residues. In DNA, the CDR3 is TGTGCCAGCAGCCCCGGGACTAGCGTGGAGACCCAGTACTTC. Translated, it gives CASSPGTSVETQYF.

In this sample, this clone turned up once. The chain recombines TRBV19 with TRBJ2-1; 7 positions agree with TRBD2. Germline V gene sequence: CDR1 LNHDA, CDR2 SQIVND (reference sequence). There are 15 residues in the CDR3. Unmatched junction bases numbered 3, after V lost 2 bases and J lost 2 bases. CDR3 nucleotides: TGTGCCAGTAGTATAAAGGGACTACCCTACAATGAGCAGTTCTTC. Encoded protein: CASSIKGLPYNEQFF.

The CDR3 region has the DNA TGCGCCAGCAGCCAAGGCGGCCCCCAGCGGGCCTACAATGAGCAGTTCTTC. This translates into CASSQGGPQRAYNEQFF. The chain has TRBV4-1 and TRBJ2-1; weak D call: TRBD2 (6 bases). The V end was cut by 1 base, the J end by 2 bases, with 15 bases between. The CDR3 contains 17 residues. Germline V gene sequence: CDR1 MGHRA, CDR2 YSYEKL.

The CDR3 region has the DNA TGTGCCAGCAGCCAAGATCGGCTAGCGGGAGTTTCAGGCGAGCAGTACTTC. This sequence encodes CASSQDRLAGVSGEQYF. V is TRBV4-2 and J is TRBJ2-7; TRBD2 matches at 10 bases. The CDR3 loop spans 17 amino acids. With 0 bases clipped from V and 6 bases from J, the junction kept 11 bases outside the gene matches. Germline loops: CDR1 LGHNA, CDR2 YNFKEQ.

The V gene is TRBV6-1, the J gene TRBJ1-3; D gene ambiguous. The germline V gene has CDR1 MNHNS and CDR2 SASEGT. Between the trimmed V and J ends, which lost 3 bases and 0 bases, there was a span of 15 bases. This CDR3 region has 17 residues. This CDR3 is CASSERWLGFSGNTIYF. CDR3 in DNA: TGTGCCAGCAGTGAGAGGTGGCTAGGGTTCTCTGGAAACACCATATATTTT.

The chain has TRBV9 and TRBJ2-6; D gene uncertain. There are 15 residues in the CDR3. Trimming removed 0 bases from V and 0 bases from J, with 4 bases in between. The V gene's germline CDR1 is SGDLS and CDR2 YYNGEE. CDR3 DNA: TGTGCCAGCAGCGTAGGCTACTCTGGGGCCAACGTCCTGACTTTC. Protein: CASSVGYSGANVLTF. Full variable domain (missing parts from reference TRBV9 and TRBJ2-6): DSGVTQTPKHLITATGQRVTLRCSPRSGDLSVYWYQQSLDQGLQFLIQYYNGEERAKGNILERFSAQQFPDLHSELNLSSLELGDSALYFCASSVGYSGANVLTFGAGSRLTVL.

The chain carries TRBV7-2 and TRBJ2-1, with D uncertain. The CDR3 length is 17 residues. Germline V gene data show CDR1 as SGHTA and CDR2 as FQGNSA. Between the trimmed V and J ends, which lost 1 base and 2 bases, there was a span of 15 bases. The CDR3 sequence is CASSLGGNIAAYNEQFF. DNA for the CDR3: TGTGCCAGCAGCTTAGGGGGTAATATCGCCGCCTACAATGAGCAGTTCTTC.

This clone occurred once. The chain carries TRBV4-3 and TRBJ1-2, with D tentatively TRBD1 (5 bases). The V and J ends lost 1 base and 4 bases respectively, with 19 bases between them. The CDR3 sequence is 17 residues long. Germline CDR1 is LGHNA and CDR2 is YSLEER. The CDR3 DNA reads TGCGCCAGCAGCCAAGGGTCCTCATTTCAGGGCCCCTATGGCTACACCTTC. Translating it yields CASSQGSSFQGPYGYTF.

This clone was counted only a few times. CDR3 sequence (DNA): TGTGCCAGCAGCGTAGAGGGAAGGGTGCATAATCAGCCCCAGCATTTT. Translation: CASSVEGRVHNQPQHF. The chain has TRBV9 and TRBJ1-5; D ambiguous. There are 16 residues in the CDR3. Between the trimmed V and J ends, which lost 0 bases and 4 bases, there was a span of 14 bases. The germline gives CDR1 SGDLS, CDR2 YYNGEE. The entire variable domain, with the rest obtained from reference TRBV9 and TRBJ1-5, is as follows: DSGVTQTPKHLITATGQRVTLRCSPRSGDLSVYWYQQSLDQGLQFLIQYYNGEERAKGNILERFSAQQFPDLHSELNLSSLELGDSALYFCASSVEGRVHNQPQHFGDGTRLSIL.

The chain recombines TRBV5-4 with TRBJ2-5, with D possibly matching TRBD1 (6 bases). The germline gives CDR1 SGHNT, CDR2 YYREEE (reference sequence). The CDR3 contains 14 residues. The V end lost 3 bases, the J end lost 5 bases, and 14 bases lay between the germline ends. CDR3 bases: TGTGCCAGCAGCTCTGGAACAGGGTTCGAGACCCAGTACTTC. Translating it yields CASSSGTGFETQYF.

The rearrangement joins TRBV6-1 to TRBJ1-2; D ambiguous. CDR3 length: 14 residues. V lost 2 bases and J lost 0, with 7 bases in between. The germline V gene encodes CDR1 MNHNS and CDR2 SASEGT. This CDR3 is CASSEIVTNYGYTF. The CDR3 DNA reads TGTGCCAGCAGTGAAATTGTCACTAACTATGGCTACACCTTC.

V gene TRBV5-1 combines with J gene TRBJ1-2; 11 positions match TRBD1. Germline CDR1 SGHRS, CDR2 YFSETQ. V was pared by 3 bases and J by 3 bases, with 4 bases of the junction left unmatched. The CDR3 length is 15 residues. The CDR3, as DNA: TGCGCCAGCAGCTCCCGGACAGGGGGCGACTATGGCTACACCTTC. Residues: CASSSRTGGDYGYTF.

The chain links TRBV5-6 to TRBJ1-2, with TRBD1 matching over 10 bases. Per the germline V gene, CDR1 is SGHDT and CDR2 is YYEEEE. The trim removed 7 bases at V and 3 bases at J, leaving 18 bases unmatched. CDR3 length equals 18 residues. In nucleotides, the CDR3 is TGTGCCAGCGGCTCACCAAAACTCCGACAGGGGGCATACTATGGCTACACCTTC. Protein product: CASGSPKLRQGAYYGYTF. Together with reference TRBV5-6 and TRBJ1-2, the CDR3 gives the full variable domain: DAGVTQSPTHLIKTRGQQVTLRCSPKSGHDTVSWYQQALGQGPQFIFQYYEEEERQRGNFPDRFSGHQFPNYSSELNVNALLLGDSALYLCASGSPKLRQGAYYGYTFGSGTRLTVV.

This rearrangement joins TRBV19 to TRBJ2-3; TRBD2 is a possible D gene (6 bases). The CDR3 has 16 residues. Germline V gene sequence: CDR1 LNHDA, CDR2 SQIVND (reference sequence). Trimming took off 5 bases at V and 7 bases at J, with 22 bases between the two ends. CDR3 protein: CASSPSTRRGGNTQYF. In DNA form, the CDR3 reads TGTGCCAGTAGTCCCTCTACTAGAAGGGGCGGGAATACGCAGTATTTT.

The rearrangement joins TRBV28 to TRBJ2-1; 7 bases map to TRBD1. Germline CDR1 is MDHEN and CDR2 is SYDVKM. V was pared by 10 bases and J by 2 bases, with 8 bases of the junction left unmatched. This CDR3 spans 14 amino acids. For the CDR3, the DNA is TGTGCCACCCGGACAGGACCCCCCTACAATGAGCAGTTCTTC. Translated: CATRTGPPYNEQFF.

The chain carries TRBV6-5 and TRBJ2-3; possible D gene TRBD1, 5 bases. The CDR3 spans 14 residues. From germline, CDR1 is MNHEY and CDR2 SVGAGI. The CDR3 DNA sequence: TGTGCATCAAGGGCAGGGATGGTGGTAGATACGCAGTATTTT. Amino acid sequence: CASRAGMVVDTQYF.

This chain uses TRBV5-4 with TRBJ2-1; TRBD2 might be the D (5 bases). Germline assignment: CDR1 SGHNT and CDR2 YYREEE (reference sequence). This CDR3 comprises 15 residues. Between the trimmed V and J ends, which lost 3 bases and 5 bases, there was a span of 15 bases. CDR3 coding DNA: TGTGCCAGCAGCTCGGACTGGGCCAGAAACAATGAGCAGTTCTTC. This encodes CASSSDWARNNEQFF.

This sequence joins TRBV7-2 and TRBJ2-1; 7 nucleotides match TRBD2. The trim removed 5 bases at V and 4 bases at J, leaving 11 bases unmatched. The CDR3 is 16 residues long. CDR1 is SGHTA, CDR2 FQGNSA, per germline. CDR3 loop: CASSPHRGAGYNEQFF. The CDR3 DNA sequence: TGTGCCAGCAGCCCTCATAGAGGAGCGGGGTACAATGAGCAGTTCTTC.